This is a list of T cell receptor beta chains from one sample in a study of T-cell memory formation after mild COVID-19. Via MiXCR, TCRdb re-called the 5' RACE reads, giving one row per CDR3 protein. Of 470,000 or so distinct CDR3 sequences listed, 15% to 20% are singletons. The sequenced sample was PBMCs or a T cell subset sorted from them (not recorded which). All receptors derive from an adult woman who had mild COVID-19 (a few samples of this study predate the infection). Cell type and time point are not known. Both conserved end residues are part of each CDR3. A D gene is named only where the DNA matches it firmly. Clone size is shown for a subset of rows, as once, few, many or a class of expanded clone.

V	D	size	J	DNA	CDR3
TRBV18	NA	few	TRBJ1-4	TGTGCCAGCTCACCACCCACCGGGTCCAGGGGTGAAAAACTGTTTTTT	CASSPPTGSRGEKLFF
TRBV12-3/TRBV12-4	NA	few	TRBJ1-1	TGTGCCAGCAGTAAGGGCAAGAACACTGAAGCTTTCTTT	CASSKGKNTEAFF
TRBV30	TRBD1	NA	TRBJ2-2	TGTGCCTGGAGGAGGGGGCAGGGCAACACCGGGGAGCTGTTTTTT	CAWRRGQGNTGELFF
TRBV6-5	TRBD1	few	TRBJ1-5	TGTGCCAGCAGTCCGACAGGGGAGAATCAGCCCCAGCATTTT	CASSPTGENQPQHF
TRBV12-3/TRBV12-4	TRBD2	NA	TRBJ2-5	TGTGCCAGCAAACTAGCGGGGCAAGAGACCCAGTACTTC	CASKLAGQETQYF
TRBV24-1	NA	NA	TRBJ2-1	TGTGCCACCAGTGATCACGGCTACAATGAGCAGTTCTTC	CATSDHGYNEQFF
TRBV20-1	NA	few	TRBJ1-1	TGCAGTGCTAAGAAGGATACCAGTGGAGGTGGGACTGAAGCTTTCTTT	CSAKKDTSGGGTEAFF
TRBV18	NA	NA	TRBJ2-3	TGTGCCAGCTCACCACAGAGGAGCACAGATACGCAGTATTTT	CASSPQRSTDTQYF
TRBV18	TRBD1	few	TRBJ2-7	TGTGCCAGCTCACTACCCCGACAGGGGTACGAGCAGTACTTC	CASSLPRQGYEQYF
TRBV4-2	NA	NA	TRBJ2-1	TGTGCCAGCAGCCAAGAACAGGGCTCCTACAATGAGCAGTTCTTC	CASSQEQGSYNEQFF
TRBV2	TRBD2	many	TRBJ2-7	TGTGCCAGCAGTGAAGCACGAGCGGGGGCCTACGAGCAGTACTTC	CASSEARAGAYEQYF
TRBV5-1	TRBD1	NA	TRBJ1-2	TGCGCCAGCAGCAAGGGACAGCCCGCCTCGGCCGGCTACACCTTC	CASSKGQPASAGYTF
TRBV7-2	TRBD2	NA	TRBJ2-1	TGTGCCAGCAGCCCCCGGACTAGCGGGAGAGACAATGAGCAGTTCTTC	CASSPRTSGRDNEQFF
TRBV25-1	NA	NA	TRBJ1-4	TGTGCCAGCAGTGAAGACATTAAAGATGAAAAACTGTTTTTT	CASSEDIKDEKLFF
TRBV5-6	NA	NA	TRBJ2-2	TGTGCCAGCAGCTTGGGGCAGGGGCGCAGGACCGGGGAGCTGTTTTTT	CASSLGQGRRTGELFF
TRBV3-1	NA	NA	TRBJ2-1	TGTGCCAGCAGCCAAGAGAACCGGGGGCTCGTAGCTCGCGGCTCCTACAATGAGCAGTTCTTC	CASSQENRGLVARGSYNEQFF
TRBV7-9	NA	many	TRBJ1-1	TGTGCCAGCAGCCTCAGGGACACTGAAGCTTTCTTT	CASSLRDTEAFF
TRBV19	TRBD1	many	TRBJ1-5	TGTGCCAGTAGTGAGACAGGGGACGGGGTCAATCAGCCCCAGCATTTT	CASSETGDGVNQPQHF
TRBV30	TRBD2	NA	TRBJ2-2	TGTGCCTGGAGTGTACACGGGGGGGCAACCGGGGAGCTGTTTTTT	CAWSVHGGATGELFF
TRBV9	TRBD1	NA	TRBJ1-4	TGTGCCAGCAGCCCCGCCCACAGGGGACTTAATGAAAAACTGTTTTTT	CASSPAHRGLNEKLFF
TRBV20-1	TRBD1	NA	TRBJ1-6	TGCAGTGCTAGAGATCTGGACAGGAGCTCCTATAATTCACCCCTCCACTTT	CSARDLDRSSYNSPLHF
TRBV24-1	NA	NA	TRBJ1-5	TGTGCCACCAGTGTGGGCAGGGACGATCAGCCCCAGCATTTT	CATSVGRDDQPQHF
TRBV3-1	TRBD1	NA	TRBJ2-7	TGTGCCAGCAGCCCAACGGGACAGGCGGACGAGCAGCACTTC	CASSPTGQADEQHF
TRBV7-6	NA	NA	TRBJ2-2	TGTGCCAGCAGCGGACAAGGGGTCGGGGAGCTGTTTTTT	CASSGQGVGELFF
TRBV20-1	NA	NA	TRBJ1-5	TGCAGTGCCGATAGTCCGGGGGCCTACAATCAGCCCCAGCATTTT	CSADSPGAYNQPQHF
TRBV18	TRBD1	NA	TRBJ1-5	TGTGCCAGCTCAAAGGACAGGCATCAGCCCCAGCATTTT	CASSKDRHQPQHF
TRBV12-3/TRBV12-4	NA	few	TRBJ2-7	TGTGCCAGCAGTCAAAGAGACCGACACTACGAGCAGTACTTC	CASSQRDRHYEQYF
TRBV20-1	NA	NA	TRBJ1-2	TGCAGCGCAAAGCATACTCTCTGGTCCGGCTACACCTTC	CSAKHTLWSGYTF
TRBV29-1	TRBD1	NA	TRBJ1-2	TGCAGCGTTGCAGGGGGCGCTTATGGCTACACCTTC	CSVAGGAYGYTF
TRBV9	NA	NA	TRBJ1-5	TGTGCCAGCAGCGGTTCCGGGACCCTTTCCCCCCAGCATTTT	CASSGSGTLSPQHF
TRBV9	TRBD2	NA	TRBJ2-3	TGTGCCAGCAGCAGAAGCGGGAGAACAGATACGCAGTATTTT	CASSRSGRTDTQYF
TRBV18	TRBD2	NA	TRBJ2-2	TGTGCCAGCTCACCCTGGACTAGCGGGAGGAGGAACACCGGGGAGCTGTTTTTT	CASSPWTSGRRNTGELFF
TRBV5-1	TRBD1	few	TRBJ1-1	TGCGCCAGCAGCGCCGGGACAGGCACTGAAGCTTTCTTT	CASSAGTGTEAFF
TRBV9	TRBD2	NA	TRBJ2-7	TGTGCCAGCAGCGTAGGTGCGGGGGGATCTTACGAGCAGTACTTC	CASSVGAGGSYEQYF
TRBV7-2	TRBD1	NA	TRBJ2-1	TGTGCCAGCAGCTGGGGACAGGGGGCACATGAGCAGTTCTTC	CASSWGQGAHEQFF
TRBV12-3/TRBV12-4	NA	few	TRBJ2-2	TGTGCCAGCAGAACCGGGAGACTTTACACCGGGGAGCTGTTTTTT	CASRTGRLYTGELFF
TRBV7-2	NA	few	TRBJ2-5	TGTGCCAGCAGCAGCCCCCTTCGTTACGGAGAGACCCAGTACTTC	CASSSPLRYGETQYF
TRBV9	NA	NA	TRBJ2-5	TGTGCCAGCAGCGTAGTACCAGGCCAAGAGACCCAGTACTTC	CASSVVPGQETQYF
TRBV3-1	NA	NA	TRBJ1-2	TGTGCCAGCAGCCAAGAAACCAGTCCGTGGGGCTACACCTTC	CASSQETSPWGYTF
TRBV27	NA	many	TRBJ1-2	TGTGCCAGCAGGGGCCTCGGGGATAGCTATGGCTACACCTTC	CASRGLGDSYGYTF
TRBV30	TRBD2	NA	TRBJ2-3	TGTGCCTGGAGTGAGCTACTAGCGGGGACCACAGATACGCAGTATTTT	CAWSELLAGTTDTQYF